This TCR beta chain was captured by sequencing in a study of blood T cell repertoires in COVID-19. Authors' data handling: Amplification of reference gene primers provided the estimated nucleated cell counts. The method was immunoSEQ multiplex PCR; TCRdb's version includes in-frame clones alone and lacks a portion of them. V and J calls plus clone size are reproduced from that table; the DNA served to infer D and trimming. The table has about 270,000 clones, roughly 79% seen once. Germline V lookup: CDR1 MNHEY, CDR2 SMNVEV (reference sequence). The V end was cut by 5 bases, the J end by 1 base, with 12 bases between. This CDR3 is 14 amino acids long.

The sequenced sample was peripheral blood. This clonotype was obtained from a woman aged 60-75 years with active or convalescent COVID-19. The chain links TRBV27 to TRBJ2-7; perhaps TRBD1 as D (5 bases). CDR3 sequence: CASSHRLPSYEQYF. The CDR3 nucleotides read TGTGCCAGCAGTCACAGGCTCCCTTCCTACGAGCAGTACTTC.